Given below is one T cell receptor (beta chain) in context. These data come from a study of CD8 T cells in ankylosing spondylitis. Libraries of TCR beta came from quantitative 5'-RACE with molecular barcodes. TCRdb itself ran the 5' RACE reads through MiXCR, one entry per CDR3 protein. The data contain about 170,000 distinct CDR3 sequences, approximately 20% of them singletons. The CDR3 spans 14 residues. Germline V lookup: CDR1 MNHNS, CDR2 SASEGT. The V end was cut by 5 bases, the J end by 3 bases, with 11 bases between. The sample taken for sequencing was blood, either unsorted or a sorted T cell fraction (not recorded which). The rearrangement links TRBV6-1 to TRBJ1-3; D ambiguous. The TCR comes from a male donor with ankylosing spondylitis or in good health (not recorded which). The CDR3 here is CASSLDKGGNTIYF. CDR3 nucleotide sequence: TGTGCCAGCAGTCTAGACAAGGGTGGAAACACCATATATTTT.